This record concerns one T cell receptor (beta chain) sequence. Profiling that covered TCR beta VDJ and CDR3 relied on genomic DNA as its template. Via MiXCR, TCRdb re-called the reads, giving one row per CDR3 protein. Of about 190,000 distinct CDR3 sequences in the sample, about 53% were seen once. The V end lost 3 bases, the J end lost 0 bases, and 6 bases lay between the germline ends. Germline CDR1 is LGHDT and CDR2 is YNNKEL (reference sequence). CDR3 length: 14 amino acids. These data belong to a study of CD8+CD57+ T cells in acquired aplastic anemia. V gene TRBV3-1 combines with J gene TRBJ1-3; D call uncertain. Sequencing used sorted CD4+, CD8+, or CD8+CD57+ T cells (not recorded which) from PBMCs. The sequence came from a human donor in good health, serving as a control. The DNA for the CDR3 is TGTGCCAGCAGCCAGTATGGCTCTGGAAACACCATATATTTT. Translated: CASSQYGSGNTIYF.